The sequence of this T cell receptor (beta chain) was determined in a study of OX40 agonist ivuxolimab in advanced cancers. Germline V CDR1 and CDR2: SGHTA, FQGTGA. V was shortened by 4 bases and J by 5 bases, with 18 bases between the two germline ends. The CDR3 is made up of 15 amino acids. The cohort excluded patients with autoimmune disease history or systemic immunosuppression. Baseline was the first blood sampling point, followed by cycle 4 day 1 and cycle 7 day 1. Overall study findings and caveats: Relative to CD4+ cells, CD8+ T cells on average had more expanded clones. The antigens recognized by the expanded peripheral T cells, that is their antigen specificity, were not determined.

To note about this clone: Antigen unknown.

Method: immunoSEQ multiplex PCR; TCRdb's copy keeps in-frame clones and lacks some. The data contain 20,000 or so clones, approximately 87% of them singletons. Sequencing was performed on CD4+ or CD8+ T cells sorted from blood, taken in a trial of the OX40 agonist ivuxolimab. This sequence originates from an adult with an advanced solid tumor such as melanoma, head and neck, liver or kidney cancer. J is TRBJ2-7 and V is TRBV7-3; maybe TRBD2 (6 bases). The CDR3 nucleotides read TGTGCCAGCAGCTCCGGCTTCTCCCCGGGGGACGAGCAGTACTTC. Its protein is CASSSGFSPGDEQYF.